These 25 T cell receptor beta chains share one sample of origin, sequenced in a study of CD8+CD57+ T cells in acquired aplastic anemia. The template for TCR beta VDJ and CDR3 sequence profiling was genomic DNA. From the reads, TCRdb called clonotypes with MiXCR, one entry per CDR3 protein. The sample yields hundreds of thousands of distinct CDR3 sequences, approximately 45% seen once. Selection for sequencing was limited to patients who had shown CD8+CD57+ cell expansion by flow cytometry. Sample: sorted CD4+, CD8+, or CD8+CD57+ T cells (not recorded which) from PBMCs. The source of these receptors is a human donor with aplastic anemia.

This clonotype has at least ten counts. The rearrangement uses TRBV5-1 and TRBJ1-1, with 7 positions matching TRBD1. Trimming cost V 4 bases and J 1 base; bases outside gene matches: 4. CDR3 length: 14 residues. Germline V CDR1 and CDR2: SGHRS, YFSETQ. The CDR3 nucleotides read TGCGCCAGCAGCCTCCGACAGGGGAACACTGAAGCTTTCTTT. Translating gives CASSLRQGNTEAFF.

This clonotype was seen ten or more times. The CDR3 loop reads CASSGGSYEKLFF. The DNA for the CDR3 is TGCGCCAGCAGTGGAGGGTCTTATGAAAAACTGTTTTTT. The rearrangement joins TRBV10-2 to TRBJ1-4; D is undetermined. The CDR3 is made up of 13 amino acids. V shed 4 bases and J shed 6 bases, with 9 bases lying between them. Per the germline V gene, CDR1 is WSHSY and CDR2 is SAAADI.

This clonotype was seen a handful of times. The J gene is TRBJ1-3, the V gene TRBV6-6; a weak D match, TRBD1 (5 bases). From germline, CDR1 is MNHNY and CDR2 SVGAGI (reference sequence). V was pared by 2 bases and J by 0 bases, with 8 bases between. The CDR3 contains 15 residues. The CDR3 region has the DNA TGTGCCAGCAGTTACCTCGGGGGCTCTGGAAACACCATATATTTT. Encoded protein: CASSYLGGSGNTIYF.

This clonotype has at least ten counts. The gene calls are TRBV29-1 and TRBJ1-1; D may be TRBD1 (5 bases). Germline V gene lookup returns CDR1 SQVTM and CDR2 ANQGSEA. The CDR3 is 12 amino acids. Trimming cost V 8 bases and J 3 bases, with 13 bases left between them. The chain's CDR3 is CSSTVGDTEAFF. The CDR3 nucleotides read TGCAGCTCAACAGTAGGGGACACTGAAGCTTTCTTT.

In this sample, this clonotype turned up once. This chain connects TRBV10-3 to TRBJ2-1; the match to TRBD2 covers 9 bases. Losses at the gene ends were 4 bases for V and 3 bases for J; bases not matched to a gene: 4. The V gene's germline CDR1 is ENHRY and CDR2 SYGVKD. The CDR3 is made up of 15 amino acids. CDR3: CAISVGRGGYNEQFF. CDR3 coding DNA: TGTGCCATCAGTGTTGGGCGGGGGGGCTACAATGAGCAGTTCTTC.

The chain carries TRBV25-1 and TRBJ1-5; D ambiguous. From germline, CDR1 is MGHDK and CDR2 SYGVNS. Trimming cost V 6 bases and J 3 bases, with 18 bases left between them. This CDR3 comprises 16 residues. The CDR3 loop reads CASRDPPRMNNQPQHF. The CDR3, as DNA: TGTGCCAGCAGAGATCCCCCCCGAATGAACAATCAGCCCCAGCATTTT. The full variable domain, rest sourced from reference TRBV25-1 and TRBJ1-5, is EADIYQTPRYLVIGTGKKITLECSQTMGHDKMYWYQQDPGMELHLIHYSYGVNSTEKGDLSSESTVSRIRTEHFPLTLESARPSHTSQYLCASRDPPRMNNQPQHFGDGTRLSIL.

This clonotype came up a few times. One base away lies a much larger clone, so this may be a sequencing read error. The DNA for the CDR3 is TGTGCCAGTAGCCCGGGGACTGTGGCTGAAGCTTTCTTT. Encoded protein: CASSPGTVAEAFF. The chain couples TRBV19 to TRBJ1-1, with TRBD1 as a possible D gene (5 bases). The CDR3 contains 13 residues. Trimming took 6 bases from V and 6 from J, leaving 14 bases between them. The germline V gene has CDR1 LNHDA and CDR2 SQIVND (reference sequence).

Concerning this clonotype: Just one base apart from a much larger clone, this may be a read error. The V and J genes are TRBV10-2 and TRBJ1-5; maybe TRBD1 (5 bases). The length of the CDR3 is 14 residues. Looked up from germline, CDR1 is WSHSY and CDR2 is SAAADI. The CDR3 sequence is CASSFGRGGQPQHF. The CDR3, as DNA: TGTGCCAGCAGTTTCGGTAGGGGCGGTCAGCCCCAGCATTTT.

This clonotype was detected ten times or more. This chain links TRBV4-3 with TRBJ1-1; D gene unclear. The CDR3 runs 14 residues. Germline CDR1 is LGHNA and CDR2 is YSLEER. Deletions cut 8 bases from V and 0 bases from J, with 13 bases between. The CDR3 spells CASQPTKLNTEAFF. DNA for the CDR3: TGCGCCAGCCAACCGACAAAGTTGAACACTGAAGCTTTCTTT.

This sequence joins TRBV7-2 and TRBJ2-5; D ambiguous. Trimming took 5 bases from V and 4 from J, leaving 20 bases between them. The germline gives CDR1 SGHTA, CDR2 FQGNSA. The CDR3 covers 16 residues. The CDR3 DNA follows: TGTGCCAGCAGCCAAGATTTGTTCGGCGGTGTAGAGACCCAGTACTTC. This gives the protein CASSQDLFGGVETQYF.

This clonotype was seen many times. The chain recombines TRBV4-3 with TRBJ2-7; 9 bases are shared with TRBD1. This CDR3 is built from 15 residues. V gave up 1 base and J gave up 0 bases; unmatched junction bases: 1. Germline V gene sequence: CDR1 LGHNA, CDR2 YSLEER. CDR3 residues: CASSQGTGVSYEQYF. CDR3 sequence (DNA): TGCGCCAGCAGCCAAGGGACAGGGGTCTCCTACGAGCAGTACTTC.

The chain has TRBV2 and TRBJ1-2; D might be TRBD1 (5 bases). Trimming shortened V by 1 base and J by 8 bases, and 20 bases separated the two germline ends. The CDR3 is made up of 16 amino acids. Germline V gives CDR1 SNHLY, CDR2 FYNNEI. The CDR3: CASSEDGARGGIGYTF. The DNA for the CDR3 is TGTGCCAGCAGTGAAGATGGGGCGCGAGGTGGAATAGGCTACACCTTC.

V and J are TRBV5-6 and TRBJ1-5, with unresolved D. Germline CDR1 and CDR2: SGHDT and YYEEEE. Trimming stripped 1 base from V and 14 bases from J, with 22 bases between. The CDR3 length is 15 residues. CDR3 sequence (DNA): TGTGCCAGCAGCTTGATAAGTTCGACGGGATCGGCCGAGCATTTT. Translation gives CASSLISSTGSAEHF.

This clonotype was observed many times. The rearrangement links TRBV7-8 to TRBJ1-5; D unresolved. CDR1 and CDR2 from the germline V gene are SGHVS and FQNEAQ. This CDR3 has 12 residues. With 3 bases removed from V and 5 bases from J, the gap between germline ends came to 5 bases. CDR3 amino acids: CASSFIDQPQHF. In DNA, the CDR3 is TGTGCCAGCAGCTTTATTGATCAGCCCCAGCATTTT.

This clonotype has just a few counts. J is TRBJ2-5 and V is TRBV27; unclear D gene. V was trimmed by 3 bases and J by 7 bases, leaving 12 bases between them. The CDR3 extends over 13 amino acids. Germline CDR1 reads MNHEY; CDR2 reads SMNVEV (reference sequence). The CDR3 DNA is TGTGCCAGCAGTTTTATCCCAAAGTCGACCCAGTACTTC. Encoded protein: CASSFIPKSTQYF.

This clonotype was picked up one time. The chain uses TRBV6-4 and TRBJ1-2; 7 bases are shared with TRBD1. The CDR3 extends over 13 amino acids. J was trimmed by 6 bases and V by 6 bases; bases with no gene match: 7. Germline V gives CDR1 MRHNA, CDR2 SNTAGT. The CDR3 coding sequence is TGTGCCAGCAGCCCTACAGGGGAGGATGGCTACACCTTC. Amino acids: CASSPTGEDGYTF.

This chain joins TRBV11-1 and TRBJ1-5; possibly TRBD1 for D (5 bases). With 1 base removed from V and 14 bases from J, the gap between germline ends came to 12 bases. Germline values: CDR1 SGHAT, CDR2 FQDESV (reference sequence). The CDR3 has 12 amino acids. CDR3 region: CASSLGQNYEHF. The DNA of the CDR3 is TGTGCCAGCAGCTTAGGACAGAATTACGAGCATTTT.

The chain is built from TRBV30 and TRBJ2-5; 8 bases map to TRBD2. J gave up 10 bases and V 3 bases, and 10 bases lay outside the gene matches. Per the germline V gene, CDR1 is GTSNPN and CDR2 is SVGIG (reference sequence). The CDR3 spans 13 residues. CDR3 nucleotides: TGTGCCTGGAGAGCGGGGGCTCGTGGGATCCAGTACTTC. As protein: CAWRAGARGIQYF.

This clonotype has only a few counts. Since a much larger clone is just one base distant, this may be a read error. J is TRBJ1-1 and V is TRBV6-5; D not resolved. Germline loops: CDR1 MNHEY, CDR2 SVGAGI. The CDR3 is 14 amino acids. CDR3 protein: CAGSYWTVNTEAFF. The CDR3 region has the DNA TGTGCCGGCAGTTATTGGACGGTGAACACTGAAGCTTTCTTT.

The J gene is TRBJ2-1, the V gene TRBV10-2; D is undetermined. The CDR3 runs to 11 residues. Germline CDR1 is WSHSY and CDR2 is SAAADI. Trimming removed 8 bases from V and 8 bases from J, with 10 bases in between. CDR3 DNA: TGCGCCAGCCGTCTATCGGATGAGCAGTTCTTC. Translating gives CASRLSDEQFF.

This chain links TRBV7-9 with TRBJ2-2; 11 positions agree with TRBD2. The trim removed 4 bases at V and 4 bases at J, leaving 5 bases unmatched. This CDR3 spans 16 amino acids. CDR1 and CDR2 (germline): SEHNR, FQNEAQ (reference sequence). The CDR3 nucleotides read TGTGCCAGCAGCTCCCGCGGGACTAGCGGCACCGGGGAGCTGTTTTTT. Its protein product is CASSSRGTSGTGELFF.

V gene TRBV6-1 combines with J gene TRBJ2-6; D uncertain. V gave up 0 bases and J gave up 1 base, with 4 bases separating them. CDR3 length: 15 amino acids. Germline loops: CDR1 MNHNS, CDR2 SASEGT. The CDR3 sequence is CASSEAASGANVLTF. The DNA for the CDR3 is TGTGCCAGCAGTGAAGCAGCGTCTGGGGCCAACGTCCTGACTTTC.

This clonotype was counted ten times or more. CDR3 coding DNA: TGTGCCAGCAGCTTAGAGGGACACGAACGAAGCTATGGCTACACCTTC. Amino acid sequence: CASSLEGHERSYGYTF. J is TRBJ1-2 and V is TRBV7-9, with D possibly being TRBD1 (6 bases). Deletions cut 1 base from V and 4 bases from J, with 16 bases between. Germline CDR1 is SEHNR and CDR2 is FQNEAQ (reference sequence). This CDR3 comprises 16 residues.

This clonotype was detected ten times or more. This chain joins TRBV24-1 and TRBJ2-7; D unclear. Trimming pared 4 bases from V and 3 bases from J, leaving 6 bases between. Germline V gives CDR1 KGHDR, CDR2 SFDVKD. The CDR3 is 12 residues long. The CDR3: CATSDDIYEQYF. CDR3 DNA: TGTGCCACCAGTGACGACATCTACGAGCAGTACTTC.

This clonotype was seen at least ten times. This chain uses TRBV7-9 with TRBJ1-4; 12 bases are a match to TRBD1. CDR1 and CDR2 from the germline V gene are SEHNR and FQNEAQ (reference sequence). With 6 bases clipped from V and 8 bases from J, the junction kept 10 bases outside the gene matches. This CDR3 comprises 16 residues. This CDR3 is CASRSNPGTGGEKLFF. The DNA of the CDR3 is TGTGCCAGCAGATCTAATCCCGGGACAGGGGGCGAAAAACTGTTTTTT.